This T cell receptor beta chain emerged from a study of cytotoxic CD8 clonotypes in ibrutinib-treated CLL. Looking at the study overall: Response was recorded as partial in approximately 24 patients and complete in 2; at median roughly 70 months, about 14 remained remitted and around 12 had progressed. General observations from the study: Baseline levels were approached again at progression, after clonality had risen at ibrutinib response.

As concerns this clone: The antigen is undetermined. Compared with germline, one end of the junction differs, possibly owing to a read error.

This CDR3 contains 11 residues. Germline V lookup: CDR1 SNHLY, CDR2 FYNNEI. Clones were sequenced by immunoSEQ multiplex PCR, and TCRdb holds only the in-frame ones, with some missing. The sample holds around 300,000 clones, about 80% seen once. This clonotype was obtained from a human donor with chronic lymphocytic leukemia. The sequencing here drew on PBMCs, taken before ibrutinib treatment. V gene TRBV2 combines with J gene TRBJ1-5; tentatively, D is TRBD1 (5 bases). The CDR3 region has the DNA TGTGCCAGCAGACGAGACAGAACCCAGCACTTT. Amino acids: CASRRDRTQHF. The whole variable domain, remainder taken from reference TRBV2 and TRBJ1-5, is EPEVTQTPSHQVTQMGQEVILRCVPISNHLYFYWYRQILGQKVEFLVSFYNNEISEKSEIFDDQFSVERPDGSNFTLKIRSTKLEDSAMYFCASRRDRTQHFGDGTRLSIL.